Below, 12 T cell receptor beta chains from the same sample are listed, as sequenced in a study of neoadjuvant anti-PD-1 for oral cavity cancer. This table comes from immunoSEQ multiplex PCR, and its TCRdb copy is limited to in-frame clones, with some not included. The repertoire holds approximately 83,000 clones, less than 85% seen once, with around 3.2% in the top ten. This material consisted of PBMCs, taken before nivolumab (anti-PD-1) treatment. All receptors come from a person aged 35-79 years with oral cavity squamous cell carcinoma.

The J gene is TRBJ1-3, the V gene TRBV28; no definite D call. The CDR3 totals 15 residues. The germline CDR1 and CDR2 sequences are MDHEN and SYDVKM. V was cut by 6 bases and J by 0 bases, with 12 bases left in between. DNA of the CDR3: TGTGCCAGCAGCCGTGGACCCATCTCTGGAAACACCATATATTTT. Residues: CASSRGPISGNTIYF.

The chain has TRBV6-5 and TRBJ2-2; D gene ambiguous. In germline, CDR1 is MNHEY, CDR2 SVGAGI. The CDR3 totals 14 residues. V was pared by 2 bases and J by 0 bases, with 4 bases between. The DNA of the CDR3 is TGTGCCAGCAGTTACATGGCGAACACCGGGGAGCTGTTTTTT. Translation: CASSYMANTGELFF.

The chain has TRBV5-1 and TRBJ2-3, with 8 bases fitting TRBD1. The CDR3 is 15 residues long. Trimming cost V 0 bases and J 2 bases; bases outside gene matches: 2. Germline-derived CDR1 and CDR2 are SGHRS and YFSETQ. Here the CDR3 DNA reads TGCGCCAGCAGCTTGGGACAGGGGACCACAGATACGCAGTATTTT. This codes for CASSLGQGTTDTQYF.

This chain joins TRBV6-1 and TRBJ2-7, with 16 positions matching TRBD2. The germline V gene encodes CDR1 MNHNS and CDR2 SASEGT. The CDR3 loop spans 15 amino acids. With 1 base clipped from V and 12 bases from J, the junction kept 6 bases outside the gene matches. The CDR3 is CASSEVGTSGRDGYF. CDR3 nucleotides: TGTGCCAGCAGTGAAGTGGGGACTAGCGGGAGGGACGGGTACTTC.

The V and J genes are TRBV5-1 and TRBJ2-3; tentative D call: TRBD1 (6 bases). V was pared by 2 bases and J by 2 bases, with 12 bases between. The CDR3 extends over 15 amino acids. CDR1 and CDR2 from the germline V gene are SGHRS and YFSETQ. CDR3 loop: CASSFPQGPTDTQYF. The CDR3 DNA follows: TGCGCCAGCAGCTTCCCACAGGGTCCCACAGATACGCAGTATTTT.

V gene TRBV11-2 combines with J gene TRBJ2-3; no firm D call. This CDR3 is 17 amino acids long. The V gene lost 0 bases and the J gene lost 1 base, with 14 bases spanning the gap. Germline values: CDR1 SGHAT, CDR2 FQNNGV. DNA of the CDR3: TGTGCCAGCAGCTTAGATGGAGCCCTCTGGGGCACAGATACGCAGTATTTT. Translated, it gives CASSLDGALWGTDTQYF.

CDR3: CASSLAPQGSATNEKLFF. DNA of the CDR3: TGTGCCAGCAGCTTAGCGCCCCAGGGGAGTGCAACTAATGAAAAACTGTTTTTT. V and J are TRBV7-6 and TRBJ1-4; tentatively, D is TRBD1 (6 bases). Looked up from germline, CDR1 is SGHVS and CDR2 is FNYEAQ. CDR3 length: 18 residues. V dropped 0 bases and J dropped 0 bases, with 14 bases sitting between them.

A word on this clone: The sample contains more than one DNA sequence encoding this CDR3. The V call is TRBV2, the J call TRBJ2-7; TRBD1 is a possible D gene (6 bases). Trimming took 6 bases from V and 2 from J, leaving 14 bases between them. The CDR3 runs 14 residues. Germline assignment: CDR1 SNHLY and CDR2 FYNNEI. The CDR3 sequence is CASSSSQGTYEQYF. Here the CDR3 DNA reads TGTGCCAGCAGCTCTTCACAGGGAACCTACGAGCAGTACTTC.

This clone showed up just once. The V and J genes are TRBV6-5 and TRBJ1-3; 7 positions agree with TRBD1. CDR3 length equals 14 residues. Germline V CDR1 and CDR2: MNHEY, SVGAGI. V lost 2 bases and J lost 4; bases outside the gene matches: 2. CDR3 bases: TGTGCCAGCAGTTACGGACAGGTCGGAAACACCATATATTTT. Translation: CASSYGQVGNTIYF.

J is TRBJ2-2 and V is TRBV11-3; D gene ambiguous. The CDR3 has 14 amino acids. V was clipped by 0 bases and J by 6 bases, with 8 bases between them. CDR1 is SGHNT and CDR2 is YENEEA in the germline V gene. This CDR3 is CASSLDGEAGELFF. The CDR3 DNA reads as TGTGCCAGCAGCTTAGACGGAGAGGCCGGGGAGCTGTTTTTT.

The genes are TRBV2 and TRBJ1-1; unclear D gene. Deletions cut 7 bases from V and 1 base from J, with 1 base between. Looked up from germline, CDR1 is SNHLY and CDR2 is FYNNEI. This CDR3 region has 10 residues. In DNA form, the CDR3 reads TGTGCCAGCAAGAACACTGAAGCTTTCTTT. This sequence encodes CASKNTEAFF.

CDR3 protein: CSVVPNTGELFF. The CDR3 bases are TGCAGCGTTGTCCCAAACACCGGGGAGCTGTTTTTT. The V and J genes are TRBV29-1 and TRBJ2-2; no reliable D call. V was clipped by 4 bases and J by 2 bases, with 5 bases between them. Looked up from germline, CDR1 is SQVTM and CDR2 is ANQGSEA. This CDR3 has 12 amino acids.